This TCR beta chain was identified in a study of T cell changes during pregnancy in multiple sclerosis. Trimming took 1 base from V and 8 from J, leaving 6 bases between them. Germline lookup yields CDR1 SGHRS and CDR2 YFSETQ. The CDR3 spans 12 residues. Method: immunoSEQ multiplex PCR; TCRdb's copy keeps in-frame clones and lacks some. Here the sample spans almost 35,000 clones, roughly nine tenths being singletons. This rearrangement joins TRBV5-1 to TRBJ2-2; no clear D. The receptor's source is a female donor with multiple sclerosis, enrolled in a pregnancy study. Source: CD8+ T cells from peripheral blood mononuclear cells, taken before pregnancy. The CDR3 DNA sequence: TGCGCCAGCAGCTTGCCCGGGGGGGAGCTGTTTTTT. This codes for CASSLPGGELFF.